One and the same sample provided the 18 T cell receptor beta chains below, sequenced in a study of cytomegalovirus exposure and HLA in healthy donors. Primers included in the PCR were 60 Vbeta and 13 Jbeta primers. Measured with immunoSEQ multiplex PCR; TCRdb has only the in-frame clones, and not every one. The repertoire holds 110,000 to 150,000 clones, with roughly 84% as singletons. The sample taken for sequencing was PBMCs. The receptors derive from a boy between 2 and 15 years old in good health and CMV-seronegative.

The chain links TRBV2 to TRBJ2-1; no reliable D call. Trimming removed 5 bases at V and 9 bases at J, with 8 bases between. The CDR3 contains 11 residues. Germline V gene data show CDR1 as SNHLY and CDR2 as FYNNEI. CDR3 sequence (DNA): TGTGCCAGCAGTCTCCGTTGTGAGCAGTTCTTC. This encodes CASSLRCEQFF.

V gene TRBV19 combines with J gene TRBJ2-3; TRBD1 might be the D (5 bases). Germline V lookup: CDR1 LNHDA, CDR2 SQIVND (reference sequence). The CDR3 runs 14 residues. Trimming took 8 bases from V and 4 from J, leaving 16 bases between them. This CDR3 reads CASGHPPLPDTQYF. DNA for the CDR3: TGTGCCAGTGGACACCCCCCTCTCCCAGATACGCAGTATTTT.

This clone is a singleton in its sample. The chain uses TRBV7-2 and TRBJ2-7, with 7 bases aligning to TRBD2. Germline-derived CDR1 and CDR2 are SGHTA and FQGNSA. Trimming at V came to 0 bases and at J to 4 bases, leaving 9 bases not matched to a gene. The length of the CDR3 is 16 residues. CDR3 sequence reads: CASSLAASGRTYEQYF. The DNA of the CDR3 is TGTGCCAGCAGCTTAGCTGCTAGCGGCAGGACATACGAGCAGTACTTC.

This chain links TRBV4-1 with TRBJ1-2, with D unresolved. Germline CDR1 reads MGHRA; CDR2 reads YSYEKL. V gave up 2 bases and J gave up 1 base, with 17 bases separating them. CDR3 length: 17 residues. CDR3 coding DNA: TGCGCCAGCAGCCAACGGGAAGGACTCGACGGTAACTATGGCTACACCTTC. Translated, it gives CASSQREGLDGNYGYTF.

The table lists this clone with a count of one. The chain joins TRBV9 to TRBJ2-1, with 12 bases that match TRBD2. CDR1 is SGDLS and CDR2 is YYNGEE in the germline V gene. After removal of 3 bases from V and 8 bases from J, the junction contained 9 bases not matched to a gene. The CDR3 has 16 amino acids. The CDR3 DNA follows: TGTGCCAGCAGCGGGTCGACTAGCGGGGGTTCCGATGAGCAGTTCTTC. Translation: CASSGSTSGGSDEQFF.

The genes are TRBV2 and TRBJ2-5; 7 positions agree with TRBD2. Germline V CDR1 and CDR2: SNHLY, FYNNEI. Trimming at V came to 6 bases and at J to 3 bases, leaving 7 bases not matched to a gene. CDR3 size: 14 residues. This chain's CDR3 is CASSPGLTEETQYF. CDR3 nucleotide sequence: TGTGCCAGCAGCCCGGGACTAACCGAAGAGACCCAGTACTTC.

This chain connects TRBV5-4 to TRBJ1-4; D ambiguous. The CDR3 is 15 amino acids. The V gene lost 4 bases and the J gene lost 8 bases, with 18 bases spanning the gap. Germline V gene lookup returns CDR1 SGHNT and CDR2 YYREEE (reference sequence). CDR3 in DNA: TGTGCCAGCAGCCGCAGCGGGTCCAAAGGGGAAAAACTGTTTTTT. Its translation is CASSRSGSKGEKLFF.

The CDR3 sequence is CASSWDSRIAKNIQYF. In DNA form, the CDR3 reads TGTGCCAGCAGCTGGGACAGCAGAATAGCCAAAAACATTCAGTACTTC. The gene calls are TRBV5-5 and TRBJ2-4; 7 bases line up with TRBD1. Trimming at V came to 3 bases and at J to 0 bases, leaving 6 bases not matched to a gene. The CDR3 sequence is 16 residues long. The germline V gene encodes CDR1 SGHKS and CDR2 YYEKEE (reference sequence).

This clone showed up just a few times. The J gene is TRBJ2-2, the V gene TRBV7-3; TRBD2 matches at 9 bases. Unmatched junction bases numbered 17, after V lost 5 bases and J lost 4 bases. This CDR3 spans 19 amino acids. From germline, CDR1 is SGHTA and CDR2 FQGTGA. CDR3 coding DNA: TGTGCCAGCAGCATCGGTAGTAGCGGGGGTCTTTCGGGCACCGGGGAGCTGTTTTTT. Its protein product is CASSIGSSGGLSGTGELFF. The whole variable domain, filled in from reference TRBV7-3 and TRBJ2-2, reads GAGVSQTPSNKVTEKGKYVELRCDPISGHTALYWYRQSLGQGPEFLIYFQGTGAADDSGLPNDRFFAVRPEGSVSTLKIQRTERGDSAVYLCASSIGSSGGLSGTGELFFGEGSRLTVL.

This chain joins TRBV5-1 and TRBJ1-3; no clear D gene. Germline V CDR1 and CDR2: SGHRS, YFSETQ. The CDR3 covers 16 residues. Trimming took off 0 bases at V and 6 bases at J, with 16 bases between the two ends. The CDR3 region is CASSLAPAGAENTIYF. For the CDR3, the DNA is TGCGCCAGCAGCTTGGCACCGGCGGGAGCTGAAAACACCATATATTTT.

This chain connects TRBV5-1 to TRBJ2-7; 7 bases are a match to TRBD2. The CDR3 runs to 14 residues. CDR1 SGHRS and CDR2 YFSETQ come from the germline V gene. V dropped 4 bases and J dropped 2; count of bases not matched to a gene: 6. CDR3 amino acids: CASSPVAGAYEQYF. The CDR3 region has the DNA TGCGCCAGCAGCCCGGTAGCGGGCGCCTACGAGCAGTACTTC.

The chain combines TRBV19 with TRBJ2-5; D perhaps matches TRBD1 (6 bases). Deletions cut 7 bases from V and 1 base from J, with 16 bases between. The CDR3 is 15 amino acids. Germline assignment: CDR1 LNHDA and CDR2 SQIVND (reference sequence). CDR3 amino acids: CASTQIVGGQETQYF. The CDR3 nucleotides read TGTGCCAGTACCCAAATTGTAGGGGGCCAAGAGACCCAGTACTTC.

The chain links TRBV27 to TRBJ2-3; TRBD2 is a possible D gene (5 bases). Looked up from germline, CDR1 is MNHEY and CDR2 is SMNVEV (reference sequence). V dropped 10 bases and J dropped 3 bases, with 17 bases sitting between them. This CDR3 has 14 amino acids. CDR3 nucleotides: TGTGCCACCCTCCCGGCTAGCTCAACAGATACGCAGTATTTT. It codes for CATLPASSTDTQYF.

The rearrangement links TRBV7-3 to TRBJ2-3; 7 bases map to TRBD1. With V trimmed by 5 bases and J by 9 bases, 14 bases remained unmatched. The CDR3 spans 15 residues. Germline loops: CDR1 SGHTA, CDR2 FQGTGA. For the CDR3, the DNA is TGTGCCAGCAGCCCACAGTTGACAGGGTTCGGGACGCAGTATTTT. Translating it yields CASSPQLTGFGTQYF.

V and J are TRBV4-1 and TRBJ1-1; D might be TRBD1 (5 bases). CDR3 size: 17 residues. Germline lookup yields CDR1 MGHRA and CDR2 YSYEKL. Between the trimmed V and J ends, which lost 3 bases and 5 bases, there was a span of 22 bases. This CDR3 reads CASSHPLWEGWGTEAFF. Written as DNA, the CDR3 is TGCGCCAGCAGCCACCCACTTTGGGAGGGTTGGGGGACTGAAGCTTTCTTT.

The chain is built from TRBV21-1 and TRBJ1-6; TRBD1 is taken as the D call from the table, unchecked against the DNA. TRBV21-1 constitutes a pseudogene. The CDR3 is 17 amino acids. The CDR3: CASNYATCRGRNSPLHF. Here the CDR3 DNA reads TGTGCCAGCAACTACGCAACTTGCAGGGGTCGAAATTCACCCCTCCACTTT.

The rearrangement uses TRBV4-1 and TRBJ2-3; 10 positions match TRBD2. The junction had 1 base not matched to a gene; V was cut back by 0 bases and J by 4 bases. This CDR3 spans 15 amino acids. Germline values: CDR1 MGHRA, CDR2 YSYEKL. The CDR3 here is CASSQEAGGPDTQYF. For the CDR3, the DNA is TGCGCCAGCAGCCAAGAAGCGGGGGGGCCAGATACGCAGTATTTT.

V usage is TRBV28 and J usage is TRBJ1-5; 9 nucleotides match TRBD1. V lost 6 bases and J lost 3; bases outside the gene matches: 6. The CDR3 has 15 amino acids. Per the germline V gene, CDR1 is MDHEN and CDR2 is SYDVKM. For the CDR3, the DNA is TGTGCCAGCAGCCCAAGGGACAGGGACAATCAGCCCCAGCATTTT. Translated: CASSPRDRDNQPQHF. Based on the CDR3 plus reference TRBV28 and TRBJ1-5, the full variable domain is DVKVTQSSRYLVKRTGEKVFLECVQDMDHENMFWYRQDPGLGLRLIYFSYDVKMKEKGDIPEGYSVSREKKERFSLILESASTNQTSMYLCASSPRDRDNQPQHFGDGTRLSIL.